The source of this TCR beta chain is a study of Graves' ophthalmopathy and Graves' hyperthyroidism (dated 2018 in TCRdb). Study-level background: Peripheral blood was collected at initial diagnosis, before any treatment. The study used TCR beta repertoire signatures to distinguish Graves' ophthalmopathy from Graves' hyperthyroidism and to predict progression to ophthalmopathy. In roughly 6 hyperthyroidism patients, the T-cell repertoire of thyroid tissue was compared with the T-cell repertoire of blood. An independent validation cohort comprised roughly 20 hyperthyroidism patients and 15 to 17 patients who later progressed from hyperthyroidism to ophthalmopathy. The 100 or so discovery patients were divided at random into training and test sets in a 7:3 ratio. Following sample collection, hyperthyroidism patients were given methimazole at a starting dose of 30 mg daily, and ophthalmopathy patients were given high-dose intravenous methylprednisolone. In total, over 130 blood samples were TCR-sequenced: 40 to 45 ophthalmopathy, under 80 hyperthyroidism and about 17 hyperthyroidism-to-ophthalmopathy patients. To explore V-J signatures that separate ophthalmopathy from hyperthyroidism, a discovery set of fewer than 110 patients was enrolled, consisting of 40 to 45 with ophthalmopathy and 55 to 65 with stable hyperthyroidism.

TCR beta CDR3 regions were amplified from RNA transcripts for repertoire sequencing. The first round of RT-PCR was done with HTBI primers and the Qiagen OneStep RT-PCR kit, and was followed by a second round of multiplex PCR, then size selection and purification. Libraries were sequenced paired-end with 100 bp reads on an Illumina HiSeq2000. Per the source publication's procedure: SOAPnuke was used for read processing, and reads with adapters, uncalled bases, a mean Phred below 15, or no exact constant-primer or identifier match were discarded. COPE v1.2.5 was used to merge the high-quality paired reads. Each unique nucleotide sequence was treated as a clonotype, and MiTCR v1.1 was used to align the clonotypes to the IMGT TRB V, D and J references. The analysis was limited to V-J combinations with a frequency above 0.0001, which together covered over 98% of repertoires. For each V-J combination, a TCR clonal expansion and chaos score was defined as the ratio of F50 clonal expansion to chaos observed in the TCRdist matrix. Welch's t-statistics and random forest were used to reduce features to approximately 13 V-J combinations, which were fed into a naive Bayes classifier. The Morisita-Horn index was used to measure how similar the thyroid and blood repertoires were. TCRdb took the public reads, trimmed them with fastp at Q25, ran MiXCR for clone calling and kept in-frame beta chains. A single entry per CDR3 protein holds the most common genes and DNA from its merged rows. The V and J calls shown here were made by TCRdb, not taken from the authors' results. In all, the sample holds about 620,000 distinct CDR3 sequences, and 22% of those were seen once. The ten biggest clones cover about 6.6% of the sample.

Deletion took 5 bases off V and 0 bases off J, with a span of 11 bases between the germline ends. Taken from cysteine to phenylalanine, the CDR3 has 16 residues. Only the CDR3 DNA is retained, 48 bases long and in frame from the first base. From the germline V gene, CDR1 is SGHVS and CDR2 is FQNEAQ. A patient counted as having stable hyperthyroidism if there was no progression to ophthalmopathy within 18 months of follow-up. Patients with hyperthyroidism were aged 18 to 65 years, had been newly diagnosed, and had a disease duration of less than 2 months. Patients were excluded if they had other autoimmune diseases, uncontrolled infections, pregnancy or lactation. Clinical symptoms, serum thyroxine, TRAb, thyroid ultrasound and orbital computed tomography were used for diagnosis. Using Ficoll-Paque density gradient centrifugation, PBMCs were isolated from about 10 ml of fresh peripheral blood. Total RNA was extracted using Trizol reagent, and RNA quality was checked on an Agilent 2100 Bioanalyzer.

Overall study results and their limits: Sample size was not statistically predetermined, and group allocation was not concealed from the investigators. Most expanded thyroid clonotypes with frequency above 0.001 were also detected in blood, suggesting blood repertoires may reflect the thyroid immune response. Ophthalmopathy was separated from stable hyperthyroidism by the 13-signature model with about 88% sensitivity and 81% to 84% specificity in cross-validation and with 80%/75% in the test set. In validation, the model predicted ophthalmopathy progression with 70.59% sensitivity and roughly 78% specificity; roughly 11 predicted patients were CT-confirmed with GO in a median of roughly 6.8 months.

As to this clonotype: Its specific antigen is unknown. Nothing much larger sits one base from this clone, and base qualities are not available.

The TCR sequence derives from a woman younger than 35 with stable Graves' hyperthyroidism. Some clones in this sample may be carry-over from other donors' samples. Donor details come from another sample of the same person, matched by shared clones. Sequencing was done on a sample of peripheral blood. Rearrangement joined TRBV7-8 to TRBJ1-6, with no D gene named confidently. At the DNA level, the sequence is TGTGCCAGCAGCGTTTTAATTAGCTCCTATAATTCACCCCTCCACTTT. Its product reads: CASSVLISSYNSPLHF.